A single sample is the source of the 8 T cell receptor beta chains below, sequenced in a study of blood T cells in healthy people across ages. For the second PCR, which ran for about 6 to 12 cycles, a sample-barcoded 5' primer and a J-beta primer mix were used. TCRdb reanalysed the 5' RACE reads using MiXCR and keeps one entry per CDR3 protein. Here the sample spans hundreds of thousands of distinct CDR3 sequences, 25% to 30% being singletons. The sample was blood. The receptors were sampled from an elderly woman in good health.

This clonotype was counted at least ten times. One junction end disagrees with the germline gene, perhaps due to a read error. The chain combines TRBV5-6 with TRBJ2-7, with a weak D call TRBD2 (7 bases). Germline V gives CDR1 SGHDT, CDR2 YYEEEE. This CDR3 region has 14 residues. The DNA of the CDR3 is TGTGCCAGCAGGTTGGGAGGGGGACCCTACGAGCAGTACTTC. This gives the protein CASRLGGGPYEQYF. The full variable domain, completed using reference TRBV5-6 and TRBJ2-7, is DAGVTQSPTHLIKTRGQQVTLRCSPKSGHDTVSWYQQALGQGPQFIFQYYEEEERQRGNFPDRFSGHQFPNYSSELNVNALLLGDSALYLCASRLGGGPYEQYFGPGTRLTVT.

The table lists this clonotype with many counts. The rearrangement joins TRBV2 to TRBJ2-1; D is perhaps TRBD1 or TRBD2 (5 bases each). Trimming left V 6 bases short and J 1 base short, with 16 bases between. The CDR3 is made up of 16 amino acids. CDR1 and CDR2 (germline): SNHLY, FYNNEI. For the CDR3, the DNA is TGTGCCAGCAGGGGTCCGGGGCGCTCTTCCTACAATGAGCAGTTCTTC. It codes for CASRGPGRSSYNEQFF.

Ten or more counts support this clonotype. The chain employs TRBV5-5 and TRBJ2-7; TRBD2 is a possible D gene (6 bases). V gave up 1 base and J gave up 6 bases, with 11 bases separating them. The CDR3 spans 13 residues. Germline CDR1 is SGHKS and CDR2 is YYEKEE (reference sequence). The CDR3 loop is CASSLTSGGEQYF. In nucleotides, the CDR3 is TGTGCCAGCAGCTTGACCTCCGGGGGCGAGCAGTACTTC.

The gene calls are TRBV20-1 and TRBJ2-3; D is undetermined. The CDR3 is 14 residues long. Germline lookup yields CDR1 DFQATT and CDR2 SNEGSKA (reference sequence). V shed 1 base and J shed 0 bases, with 8 bases lying between them. DNA of the CDR3: TGCAGTGCTAGAGCCCCCGGAAGCACAGATACGCAGTATTTT. Translated: CSARAPGSTDTQYF.

On this clonotype: Possible read error: a much larger clone is one base away. The genes are TRBV10-3 and TRBJ1-2, with D tentatively TRBD1 (5 bases). Germline values: CDR1 ENHRY, CDR2 SYGVKD. This CDR3 comprises 11 residues. CDR3 bases: TGTGCCATCAGGGAGTCGGGGGAGAACACCTTC. Its translation: CAIRESGENTF.

This CDR3 reads CASSQEAGGAYEQYF. The CDR3 DNA is TGTGCCAGCAGCCAAGAAGCGGGAGGAGCCTACGAGCAGTACTTC. This chain connects TRBV4-2 to TRBJ2-4, with 9 positions matching TRBD2. TRBJ2-7 matches the DNA end more closely, so the J call is doubtful. Germline assignment: CDR1 LGHNA and CDR2 YNFKEQ. This CDR3 region has 15 residues.

This clonotype was counted at least ten times. The rearrangement uses TRBV20-1 and TRBJ2-3; D is possibly TRBD1 (5 bases). V lost 4 bases to trimming and J lost 1 base, with 15 bases between them. The germline V gene has CDR1 DFQATT and CDR2 SNEGSKA (reference sequence). CDR3 length: 15 residues. The CDR3 sequence: CSATRAFGRTDTQYF. The CDR3 DNA reads TGCAGTGCTACCAGGGCGTTCGGGCGCACAGATACGCAGTATTTT.

This sequence joins TRBV5-1 and TRBJ1-3; D unresolved. The V end lost 1 base, the J end lost 4 bases, and 9 bases lay between the germline ends. Germline loops: CDR1 SGHRS, CDR2 YFSETQ. The CDR3 has 14 residues. CDR3 nucleotide sequence: TGCGCCAGCAGCTTGAGTAACTACGGAAACACCATATATTTT. This codes for CASSLSNYGNTIYF.